Presented here are 7 T cell receptor beta chains from one specimen sequenced in a study of OX40 agonist ivuxolimab in advanced cancers. Produced via immunoSEQ multiplex PCR; TCRdb's table is partial and in-frame only. The table includes 12,000 or so clones, around 80% detected once. Sequences were derived from CD4+ or CD8+ T cells sorted from blood, sampled in a trial of the OX40 agonist ivuxolimab. Every receptor here comes from an adult with an advanced solid tumor such as melanoma, head and neck, liver or kidney cancer.

Relative to its sample, this clone is medium-sized. The rearrangement links TRBV6-4 to TRBJ2-3, with 8 bases aligning to TRBD2. In germline, CDR1 is MRHNA, CDR2 SNTAGT. The CDR3 runs to 16 residues. V shed 0 bases, J shed 0 bases, and the junction held 2 bases outside the gene matches. The CDR3: CASSDSSSGSTDTQYF. For the CDR3, the DNA is TGTGCCAGCAGTGACTCGTCTAGCGGGAGCACAGATACGCAGTATTTT.

The chain links TRBV7-9 to TRBJ2-2, with 8 bases matching TRBD1. The germline V gene has CDR1 SEHNR and CDR2 FQNEAQ (reference sequence). This CDR3 is 15 amino acids long. Unmatched junction bases numbered 4, after V lost 5 bases and J lost 2 bases. DNA of the CDR3: TGTGCCAGCAGCCCAGGGGGCGCCAACACCGGGGAGCTGTTTTTT. Its protein is CASSPGGANTGELFF.

In this sample, this clone turned up a few times. The CDR3 DNA reads as TGCGCCAGCAGCCAAGAGGGTAGCGGGTCGTCCTACAATGAGCAGTTCTTC. It specifies CASSQEGSGSSYNEQFF. V is TRBV4-3 and J is TRBJ2-1, with TRBD2 matching 7 bases. Unmatched junction bases numbered 6, after V lost 0 bases and J lost 1 base. Germline lookup yields CDR1 LGHNA and CDR2 YSLEER. The CDR3 is made up of 17 amino acids.

This clone is labeled as medium-sized. This chain connects TRBV10-1 to TRBJ2-4; no firm D call. Germline V gives CDR1 WNHNN, CDR2 SYGVQD (reference sequence). V lost 0 bases and J 1 base, leaving 4 bases between the germline ends. The CDR3 length is 14 residues. The CDR3 region has the DNA TGCGCCAGCAGTGAGTCGAGGGCCAAAAACATTCAGTACTTC. This translates into CASSESRAKNIQYF.

The rearrangement uses TRBV27 and TRBJ2-5; D is possibly TRBD2 (5 bases). Germline lookup yields CDR1 MNHEY and CDR2 SMNVEV (reference sequence). Trimming cost V 4 bases and J 6 bases, with 15 bases left between them. This CDR3 has 14 residues. The CDR3 DNA is TGTGCCAGCAGTTATGGGTCTCCCGGGAAGACCCAGTACTTC. It translates to CASSYGSPGKTQYF.

The chain is built from TRBV15 and TRBJ2-7; D ambiguous. This CDR3 spans 12 amino acids. Germline assignment: CDR1 LNHNV and CDR2 YYDKDF (reference sequence). Trimming took off 5 bases at V and 6 bases at J, with 11 bases between the two ends. The CDR3 region is CATSLTSTEQYF. DNA of the CDR3: TGTGCCACCAGCCTGACATCGACCGAGCAGTACTTC.

The J gene is TRBJ1-1, the V gene TRBV18; D call uncertain. V lost 8 bases and J 0 bases, leaving 13 bases between the germline ends. The CDR3 loop spans 14 amino acids. Germline V CDR1 and CDR2: KGHSH, LQKENI. The CDR3 DNA reads TGTGCCAGCGCCCCAGAGACAATGAACACTGAAGCTTTCTTT. Amino acid sequence: CASAPETMNTEAFF.